This T cell receptor beta chain stems from a study of blood T cell repertoires in COVID-19. Worth noting for this clone: The sample has other DNA sequences that encode this CDR3 too.

Profiled with immunoSEQ multiplex PCR; TCRdb holds only in-frame clones, not every one. The sample records 53,000 or so clones, 77% being singletons. This CDR3 spans 15 amino acids. Germline CDR1 reads LNHDA; CDR2 reads SQIVND (reference sequence). Germline trimming cut 8 bases from V and 0 bases from J; bases unmatched to any gene: 6. The source of this sequence is a man between 65 and 85 years old with active or convalescent COVID-19. The V and J genes are TRBV19 and TRBJ1-4; TRBD1 agrees at 7 bases. Sequenced: peripheral blood. CDR3 nucleotides: TGTGCCAGTTCCACGGGGACAGCAACTAATGAAAAACTGTTTTTT. Encoded protein: CASSTGTATNEKLFF.